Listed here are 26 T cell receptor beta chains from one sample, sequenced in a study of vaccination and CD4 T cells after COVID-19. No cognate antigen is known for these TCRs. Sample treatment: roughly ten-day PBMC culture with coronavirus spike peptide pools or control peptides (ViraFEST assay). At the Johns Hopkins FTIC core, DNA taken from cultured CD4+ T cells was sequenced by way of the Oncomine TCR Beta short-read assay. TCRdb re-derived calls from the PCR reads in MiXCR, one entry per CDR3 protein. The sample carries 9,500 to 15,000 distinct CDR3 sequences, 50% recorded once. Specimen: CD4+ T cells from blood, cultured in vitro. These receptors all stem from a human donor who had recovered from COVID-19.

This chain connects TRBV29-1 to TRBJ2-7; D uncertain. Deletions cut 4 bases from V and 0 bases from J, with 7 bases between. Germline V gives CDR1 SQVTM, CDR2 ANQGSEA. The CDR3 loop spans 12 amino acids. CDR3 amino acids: CSVAISSYEQYF. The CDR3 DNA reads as TGCAGCGTTGCTATATCCTCCTACGAGCAGTACTTC.

The CDR3 region is CSAGTGSETQYF. The CDR3 DNA reads as TGCAGTGCTGGGACAGGGTCAGAGACCCAGTACTTC. The rearrangement joins TRBV20-1 to TRBJ2-5; 9 bases align to TRBD1. The CDR3 is 12 residues long. V gave up 5 bases and J gave up 4 bases; unmatched junction bases: 2. Looked up from germline, CDR1 is DFQATT and CDR2 is SNEGSKA (reference sequence).

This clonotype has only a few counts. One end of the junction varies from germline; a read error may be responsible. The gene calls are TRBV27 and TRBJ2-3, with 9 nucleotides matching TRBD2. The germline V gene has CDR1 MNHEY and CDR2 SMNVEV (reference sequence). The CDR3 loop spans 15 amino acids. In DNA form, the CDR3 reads TGTGCCAGCAGTTTTAGCGGGACTAGCAGAGATACGCAGTATTTT. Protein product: CASSFSGTSRDTQYF.

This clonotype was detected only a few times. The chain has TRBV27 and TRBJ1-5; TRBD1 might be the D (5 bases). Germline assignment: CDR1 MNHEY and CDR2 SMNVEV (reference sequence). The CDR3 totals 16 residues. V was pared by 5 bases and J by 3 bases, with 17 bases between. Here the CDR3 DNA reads TGTGCCAGCAGTCCTCGGGTACAGGTGAACAATCAGCCCCAGCATTTT. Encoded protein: CASSPRVQVNNQPQHF.

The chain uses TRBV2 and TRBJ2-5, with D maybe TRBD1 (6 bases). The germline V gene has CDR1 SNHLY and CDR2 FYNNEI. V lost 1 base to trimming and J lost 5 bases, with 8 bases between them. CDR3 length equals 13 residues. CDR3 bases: TGTGCCAGCAGTGAAGAGGACAGCGAGACCCAGTACTTC. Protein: CASSEEDSETQYF. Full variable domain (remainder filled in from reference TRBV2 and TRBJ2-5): EPEVTQTPSHQVTQMGQEVILRCVPISNHLYFYWYRQILGQKVEFLVSFYNNEISEKSEIFDDQFSVERPDGSNFTLKIRSTKLEDSAMYFCASSEEDSETQYFGPGTRLLVL.

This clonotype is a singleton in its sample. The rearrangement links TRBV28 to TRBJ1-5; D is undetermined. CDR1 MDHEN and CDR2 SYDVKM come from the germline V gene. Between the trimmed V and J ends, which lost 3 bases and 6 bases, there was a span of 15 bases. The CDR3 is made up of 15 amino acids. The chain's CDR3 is CASSLGSASRQPQHF. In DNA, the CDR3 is TGTGCCAGCAGTTTGGGATCAGCCTCCCGTCAGCCCCAGCATTTT.

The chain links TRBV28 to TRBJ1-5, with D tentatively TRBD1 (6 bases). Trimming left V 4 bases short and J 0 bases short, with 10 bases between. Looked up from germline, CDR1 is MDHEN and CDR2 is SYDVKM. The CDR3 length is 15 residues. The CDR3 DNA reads TGTGCCAGCAGTTCAAAGGGGGGTAGCAATCAGCCCCAGCATTTT. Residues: CASSSKGGSNQPQHF.

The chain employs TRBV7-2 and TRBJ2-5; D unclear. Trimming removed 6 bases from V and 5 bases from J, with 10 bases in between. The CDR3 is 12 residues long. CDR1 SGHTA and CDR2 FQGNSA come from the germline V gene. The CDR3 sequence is CASSYATETQYF. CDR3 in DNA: TGTGCCAGCAGTTACGCGACGGAGACCCAGTACTTC.

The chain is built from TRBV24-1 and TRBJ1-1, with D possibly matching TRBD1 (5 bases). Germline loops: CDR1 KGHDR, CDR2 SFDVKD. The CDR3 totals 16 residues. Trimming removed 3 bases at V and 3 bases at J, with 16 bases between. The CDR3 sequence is CATSDPKATGDTEAFF. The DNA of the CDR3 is TGTGCCACCAGTGATCCCAAAGCGACGGGGGACACTGAAGCTTTCTTT.

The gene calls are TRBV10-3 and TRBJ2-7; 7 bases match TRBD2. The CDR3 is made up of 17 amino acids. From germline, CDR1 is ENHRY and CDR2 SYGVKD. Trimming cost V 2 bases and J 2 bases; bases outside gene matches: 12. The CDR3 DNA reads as TGTGCCATCAGTGAGAGGGGTGGGGCTAGCGGAGCCTACGAGCAGTACTTC. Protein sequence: CAISERGGASGAYEQYF.

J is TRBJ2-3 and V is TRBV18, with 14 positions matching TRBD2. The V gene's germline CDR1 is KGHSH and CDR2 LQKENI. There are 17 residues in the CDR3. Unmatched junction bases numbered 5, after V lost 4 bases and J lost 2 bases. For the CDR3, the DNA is TGTGCCAGCTCACTCTCGGGACTAGCGGGAGTCACAGATACGCAGTATTTT. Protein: CASSLSGLAGVTDTQYF.

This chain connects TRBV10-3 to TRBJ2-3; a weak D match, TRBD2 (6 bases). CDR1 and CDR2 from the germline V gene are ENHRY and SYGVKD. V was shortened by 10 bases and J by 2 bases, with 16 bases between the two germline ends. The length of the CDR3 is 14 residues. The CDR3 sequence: CATLAETFTDTQYF. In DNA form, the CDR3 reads TGTGCCACCTTAGCGGAGACCTTCACAGATACGCAGTATTTT.

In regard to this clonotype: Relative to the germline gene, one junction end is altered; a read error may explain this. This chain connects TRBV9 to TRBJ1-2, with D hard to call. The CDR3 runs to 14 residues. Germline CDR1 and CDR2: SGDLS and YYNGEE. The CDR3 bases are TGTGCCGGCAGTAACAAAAGTGTACACTATGGCTACACCTTC. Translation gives CAGSNKSVHYGYTF.

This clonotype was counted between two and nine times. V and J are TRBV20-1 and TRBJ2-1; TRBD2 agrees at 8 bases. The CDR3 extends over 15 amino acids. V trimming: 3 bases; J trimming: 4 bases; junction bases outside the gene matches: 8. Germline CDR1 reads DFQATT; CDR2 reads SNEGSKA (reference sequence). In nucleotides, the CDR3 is TGCAGTGCTAGTGATCTAGCGGGCCAATACAATGAGCAGTTCTTC. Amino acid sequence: CSASDLAGQYNEQFF.

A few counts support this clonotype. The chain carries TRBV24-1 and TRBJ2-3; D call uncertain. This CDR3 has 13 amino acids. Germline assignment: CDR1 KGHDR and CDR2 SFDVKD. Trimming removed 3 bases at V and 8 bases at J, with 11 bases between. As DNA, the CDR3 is TGTGCCACCAGTGATCCTCGCTTAGGTACGCAGTATTTT. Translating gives CATSDPRLGTQYF.

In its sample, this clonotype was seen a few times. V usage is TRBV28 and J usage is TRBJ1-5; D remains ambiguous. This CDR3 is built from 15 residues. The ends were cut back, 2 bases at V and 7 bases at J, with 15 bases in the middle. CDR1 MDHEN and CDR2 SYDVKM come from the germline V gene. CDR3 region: CASSLLSREGQPQHF. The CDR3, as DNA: TGTGCCAGCAGTTTACTTTCTAGGGAGGGACAGCCCCAGCATTTT.

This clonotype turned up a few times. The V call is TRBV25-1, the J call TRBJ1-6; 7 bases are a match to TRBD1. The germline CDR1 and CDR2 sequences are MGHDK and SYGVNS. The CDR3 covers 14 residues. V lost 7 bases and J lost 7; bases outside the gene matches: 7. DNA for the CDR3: TGTGCCAGCAATCAACAGGGGTGGAATTCACCCCTCCACTTT. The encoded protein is CASNQQGWNSPLHF.

The CDR3 loop reads CSAEVGQDYGYTF. CDR3 DNA sequence: TGCAGTGCTGAGGTAGGACAGGACTATGGCTACACCTTC. This chain uses TRBV20-1 with TRBJ1-2, with 7 positions matching TRBD1. Germline assignment: CDR1 DFQATT and CDR2 SNEGSKA (reference sequence). Losses at the gene ends were 5 bases for V and 3 bases for J; bases not matched to a gene: 6. The CDR3 spans 13 residues.

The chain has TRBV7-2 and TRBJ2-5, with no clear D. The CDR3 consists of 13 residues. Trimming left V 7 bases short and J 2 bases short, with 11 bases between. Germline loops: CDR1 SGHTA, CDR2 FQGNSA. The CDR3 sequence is CASTKQRQETQYF. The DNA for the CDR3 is TGTGCCAGCACCAAACAAAGACAAGAGACCCAGTACTTC.

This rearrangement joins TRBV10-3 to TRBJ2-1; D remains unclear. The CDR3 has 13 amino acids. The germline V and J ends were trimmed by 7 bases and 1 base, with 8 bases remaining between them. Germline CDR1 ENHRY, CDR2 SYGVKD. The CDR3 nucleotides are TGTGCCATCACCCCCGGGTCCTACAATGAGCAGTTCTTC. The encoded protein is CAITPGSYNEQFF.

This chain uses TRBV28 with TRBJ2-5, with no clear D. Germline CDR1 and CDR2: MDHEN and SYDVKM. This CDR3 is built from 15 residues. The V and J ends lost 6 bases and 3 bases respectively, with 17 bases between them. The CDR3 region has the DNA TGTGCCAGCAGCACCCGGACGGCTAGAAAAGAGACCCAGTACTTC. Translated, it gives CASSTRTARKETQYF.

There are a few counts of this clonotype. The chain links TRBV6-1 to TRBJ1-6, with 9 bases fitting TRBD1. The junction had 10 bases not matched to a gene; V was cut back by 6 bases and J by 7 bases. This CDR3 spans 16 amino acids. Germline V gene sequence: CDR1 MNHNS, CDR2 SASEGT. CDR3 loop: CASRDRTGARNSPLHF. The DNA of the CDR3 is TGTGCCAGCAGGGATAGGACAGGGGCAAGGAATTCACCCCTCCACTTT.

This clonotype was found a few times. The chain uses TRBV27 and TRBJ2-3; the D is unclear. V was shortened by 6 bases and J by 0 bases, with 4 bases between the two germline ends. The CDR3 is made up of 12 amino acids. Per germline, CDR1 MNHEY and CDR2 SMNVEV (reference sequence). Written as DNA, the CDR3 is TGTGCCAGCAGACTGAGCACAGATACGCAGTATTTT. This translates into CASRLSTDTQYF.

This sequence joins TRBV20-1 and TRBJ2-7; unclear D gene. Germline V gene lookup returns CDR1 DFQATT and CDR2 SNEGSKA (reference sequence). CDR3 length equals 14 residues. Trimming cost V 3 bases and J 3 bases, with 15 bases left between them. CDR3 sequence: CSASPAARSYEQYF. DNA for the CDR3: TGCAGTGCTAGCCCGGCGGCCAGGAGCTACGAGCAGTACTTC.

The CDR3 reads CASSYKAGTYEQYF. CDR3 nucleotide sequence: TGTGCCAGCAGTTACAAAGCCGGGACCTACGAGCAGTACTTC. The V gene is TRBV6-5, the J gene TRBJ2-7; D is possibly TRBD2 (5 bases). Germline V gene data show CDR1 as MNHEY and CDR2 as SVGAGI. V lost 2 bases and J lost 2, with 10 bases in between. CDR3 size: 14 residues.

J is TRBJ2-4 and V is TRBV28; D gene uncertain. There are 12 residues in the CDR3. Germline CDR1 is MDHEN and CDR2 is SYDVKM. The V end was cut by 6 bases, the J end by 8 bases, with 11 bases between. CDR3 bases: TGTGCCAGCAGCCAACTTAGGGACATTCAGTACTTC. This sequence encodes CASSQLRDIQYF.